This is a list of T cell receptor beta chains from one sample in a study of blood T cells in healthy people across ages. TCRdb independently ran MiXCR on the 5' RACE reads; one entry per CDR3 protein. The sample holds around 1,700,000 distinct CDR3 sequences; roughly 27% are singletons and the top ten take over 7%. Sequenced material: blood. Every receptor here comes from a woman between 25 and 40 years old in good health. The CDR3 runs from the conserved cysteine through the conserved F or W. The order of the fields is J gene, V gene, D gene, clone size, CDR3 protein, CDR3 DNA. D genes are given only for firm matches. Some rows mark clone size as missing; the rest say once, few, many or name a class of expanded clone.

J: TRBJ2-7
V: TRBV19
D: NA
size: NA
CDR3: CASLPGRASSYNEQYF
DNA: TGTGCCAGTCTCCCGGGTAGGGCGAGCTCCTACAATGAGCAGTACTTC

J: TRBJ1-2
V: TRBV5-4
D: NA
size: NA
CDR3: CASSFGWDSNGYTF
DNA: TGTGCCAGCAGCTTCGGCTGGGATTCCAATGGCTACACCTTC

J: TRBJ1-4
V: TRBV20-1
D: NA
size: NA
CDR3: CSARKGAEKLFF
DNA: TGCAGTGCTAGAAAGGGTGCTGAAAAACTGTTTTTT

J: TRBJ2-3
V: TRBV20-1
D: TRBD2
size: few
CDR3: CSTSTSGRGADTQYF
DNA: TGCAGTACCTCAACTAGCGGGAGAGGAGCAGATACGCAGTATTTT

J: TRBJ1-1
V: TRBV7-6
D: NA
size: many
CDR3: CASSLGGSGTEAFF
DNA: TGTGCCAGCAGCTTAGGCGGATCAGGCACTGAAGCTTTCTTT

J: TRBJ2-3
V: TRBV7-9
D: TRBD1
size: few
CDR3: CASSLGGQGPLPQYF
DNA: TGTGCCAGCAGCCTAGGGGGACAGGGTCCTCTCCCGCAGTATTTT

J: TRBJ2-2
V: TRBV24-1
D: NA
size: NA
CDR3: CATSDPSPKGRYGELFF
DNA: TGTGCCACCAGTGACCCGAGCCCCAAGGGGCGGTACGGGGAGCTGTTTTTT

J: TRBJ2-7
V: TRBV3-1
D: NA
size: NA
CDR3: CASSPQRVRGYEQYF
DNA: TGTGCCAGCAGCCCTCAGCGGGTCCGGGGATACGAGCAGTACTTC

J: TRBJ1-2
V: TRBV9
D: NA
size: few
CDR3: CASSFPGVGGGYTF
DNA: TGTGCCAGCAGCTTCCCTGGGGTAGGAGGGGGCTACACCTTC

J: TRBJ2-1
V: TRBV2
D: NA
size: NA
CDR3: CASTPGGRFNEQFF
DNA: TGTGCCAGCACTCCCGGGGGGCGTTTTAATGAGCAGTTCTTC

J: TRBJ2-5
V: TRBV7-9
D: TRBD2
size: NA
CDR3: CASLGGSSATQYF
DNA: TGTGCCAGCTTGGGCGGGAGTTCCGCGACACAGTACTTC

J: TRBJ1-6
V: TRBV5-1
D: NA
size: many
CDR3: CASSLADGRSSPLHF
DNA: TGCGCCAGCAGCTTGGCCGACGGTAGGAGTTCACCCCTCCACTTT

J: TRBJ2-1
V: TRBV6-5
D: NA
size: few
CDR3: CASSSRALWFF
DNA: TGTGCCAGCAGTAGCCGGGCCCTCTGGTTCTTC

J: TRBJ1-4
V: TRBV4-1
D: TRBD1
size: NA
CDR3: CASSHLEDRTSAANEKLFF
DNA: TGCGCCAGCAGCCACTTGGAGGACAGGACATCGGCGGCTAATGAAAAACTGTTTTTT

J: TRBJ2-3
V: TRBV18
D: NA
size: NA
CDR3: CASSRHAGTDTQYF
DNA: TGTGCCAGCTCACGGCACGCCGGCACAGATACGCAGTATTTT

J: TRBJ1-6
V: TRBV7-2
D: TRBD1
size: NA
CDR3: CASSFGTGTPLHF
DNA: TGTGCCAGCAGCTTCGGGACAGGGACACCCCTCCACTTT

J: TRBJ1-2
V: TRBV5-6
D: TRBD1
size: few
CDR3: CASSAGVVVRGLSNYGYTF
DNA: TGTGCCAGCAGCGCGGGAGTTGTAGTCAGGGGGTTGTCTAACTATGGCTACACCTTC

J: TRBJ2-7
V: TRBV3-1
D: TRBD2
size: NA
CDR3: CASSQDLVEEREVAREQYF
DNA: TGTGCCAGCAGCCAAGATCTTGTCGAAGAGCGGGAGGTGGCTCGCGAGCAGTACTTC

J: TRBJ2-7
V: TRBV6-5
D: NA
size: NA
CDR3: CASSYSSIGVSSGRYEQYF
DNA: TGTGCCAGCAGTTACTCGAGTATTGGGGTCTCGTCCGGGCGCTACGAGCAGTACTTC

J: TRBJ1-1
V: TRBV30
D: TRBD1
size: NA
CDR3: CAWTLQGFGTEAFF
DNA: TGTGCCTGGACCTTACAGGGGTTCGGAACTGAAGCTTTCTTT

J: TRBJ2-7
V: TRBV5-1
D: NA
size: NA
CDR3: CASSGGFDNEQYF
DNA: TGCGCCAGCAGCGGGGGTTTTGACAATGAGCAGTACTTC